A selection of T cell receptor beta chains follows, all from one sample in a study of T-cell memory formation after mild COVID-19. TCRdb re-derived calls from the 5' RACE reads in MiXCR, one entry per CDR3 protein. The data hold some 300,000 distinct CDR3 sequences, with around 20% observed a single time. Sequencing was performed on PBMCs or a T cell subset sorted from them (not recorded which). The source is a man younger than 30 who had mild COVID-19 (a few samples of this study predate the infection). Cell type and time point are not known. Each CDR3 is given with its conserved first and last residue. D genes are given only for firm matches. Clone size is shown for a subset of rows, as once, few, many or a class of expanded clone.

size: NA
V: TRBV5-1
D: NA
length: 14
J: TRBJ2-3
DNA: TGCGCCAGCAGCCTGGGGGCGGACACAGATACGCAGTATTTT
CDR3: CASSLGADTDTQYF

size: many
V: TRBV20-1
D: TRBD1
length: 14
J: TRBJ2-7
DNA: TGCAGTGCTAGAGTTCGGGACAGGGGTTCCGAGCAGTACTTC
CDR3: CSARVRDRGSEQYF

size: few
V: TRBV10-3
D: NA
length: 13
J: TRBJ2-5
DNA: TGTGCCATCAGTGCTGGACGACAAGAGACCCAGTACTTC
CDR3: CAISAGRQETQYF

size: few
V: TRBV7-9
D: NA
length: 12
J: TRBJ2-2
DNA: TGTGCCAGCCCAGACGGGGACGGGGAGCTGTTTTTT
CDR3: CASPDGDGELFF

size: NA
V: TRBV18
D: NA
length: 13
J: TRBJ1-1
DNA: TGTGCCAGCTCACCGAGACATGGCACTGAAGCTTTCTTT
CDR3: CASSPRHGTEAFF

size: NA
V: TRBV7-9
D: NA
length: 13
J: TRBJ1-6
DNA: TGTGCCAGCAGCCTGGGGTCGAATTCACCCCTCCACTTT
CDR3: CASSLGSNSPLHF

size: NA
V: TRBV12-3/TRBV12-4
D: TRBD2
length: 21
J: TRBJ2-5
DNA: TGTGCCAGCAGTTTAAGAATTTTCGGGGGAGCGGGGGGTAGTTACCAAGAGACCCAGTACTTC
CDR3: CASSLRIFGGAGGSYQETQYF

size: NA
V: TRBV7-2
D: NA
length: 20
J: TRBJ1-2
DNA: TGTGCCAGCAGCTTATCTACAGTAGGGGGTAGCCGCAAAGCTAACTATGGCTACACCTTC
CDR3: CASSLSTVGGSRKANYGYTF

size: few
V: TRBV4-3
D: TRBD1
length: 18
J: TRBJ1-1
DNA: TGCGCCAGCAGCCAAGTTTGGACCGGGGACAGGGGGTTCACTGAAGCTTTCTTT
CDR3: CASSQVWTGDRGFTEAFF

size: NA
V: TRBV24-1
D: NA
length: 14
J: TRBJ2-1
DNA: TGTGCCACCAGCCCAGGTCGGTGGAACGATGAGCAGTTCTTC
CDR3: CATSPGRWNDEQFF

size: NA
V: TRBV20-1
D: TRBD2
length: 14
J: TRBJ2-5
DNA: TGCAGTGCTAGCATTAGCGGGGTGCAAGAGACCCAGTACTTC
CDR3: CSASISGVQETQYF

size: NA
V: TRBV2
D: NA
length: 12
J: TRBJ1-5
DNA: TGTGCCAGCAGGCTGGGGGGTCAGCCCCAGCATTTT
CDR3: CASRLGGQPQHF

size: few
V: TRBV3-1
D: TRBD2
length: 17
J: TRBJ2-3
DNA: TGTGCCAGCAGCCATGTTACTAGCGGGGGGATTCTAAGTACGCAGTATTTT
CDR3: CASSHVTSGGILSTQYF

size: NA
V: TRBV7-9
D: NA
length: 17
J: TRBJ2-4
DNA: TGTGCCAGCAGCGTAACCAAGGGGGGCCGCCGTGGAAACATTCAGTACTTC
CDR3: CASSVTKGGRRGNIQYF

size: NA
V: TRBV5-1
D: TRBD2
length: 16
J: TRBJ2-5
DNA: TGCGCCAGCAGTTCCGGGACTAGCGGGGCTCAAGAGACCCAGTACTTC
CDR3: CASSSGTSGAQETQYF

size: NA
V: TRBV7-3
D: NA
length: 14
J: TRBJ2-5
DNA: TGTGCCAGCAGCGTGGATCTAAAGAGGGGGACCCAGTACTTC
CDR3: CASSVDLKRGTQYF

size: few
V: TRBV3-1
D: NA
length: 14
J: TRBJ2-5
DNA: TGTGCCAGCAGCTCGATGGGGGGAGCAGAGACCCAGTACTTC
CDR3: CASSSMGGAETQYF

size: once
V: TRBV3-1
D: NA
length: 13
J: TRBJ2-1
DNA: TGTGCCAGCAGCCAAGGAGGGGACGGTGAGCAGTTCTTC
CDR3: CASSQGGDGEQFF

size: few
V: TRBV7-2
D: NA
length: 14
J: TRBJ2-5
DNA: TGTGCCAGCAGCTCCTCACGTTTGGGCGAGACCCAGTACTTC
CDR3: CASSSSRLGETQYF

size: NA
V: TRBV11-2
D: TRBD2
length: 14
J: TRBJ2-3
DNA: TGTGCCAGCAGCTCCAGGACTAGCGGGGATACGCAGTATTTT
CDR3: CASSSRTSGDTQYF

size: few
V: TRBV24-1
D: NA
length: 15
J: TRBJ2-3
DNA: TGTGCCACCAGTGACCATGGACGGGGCGAGGATACGCAGTATTTT
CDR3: CATSDHGRGEDTQYF

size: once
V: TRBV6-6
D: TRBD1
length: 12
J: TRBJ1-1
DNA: TGTGCCGGGGGACAGGGGTCGACTGAAGCTTTCTTT
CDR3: CAGGQGSTEAFF

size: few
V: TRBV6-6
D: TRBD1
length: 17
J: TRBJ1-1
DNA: TGTGCCAGCAGTTACTCCACCCGGACAGGGAGGAACACTGAAGCTTTCTTT
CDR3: CASSYSTRTGRNTEAFF

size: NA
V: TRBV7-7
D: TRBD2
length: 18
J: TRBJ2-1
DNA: TGTGCTAGCAGCTTAGCGAGATTTACGGGGGGCTCCTACAATGAGCAGTTCTTC
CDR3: CASSLARFTGGSYNEQFF

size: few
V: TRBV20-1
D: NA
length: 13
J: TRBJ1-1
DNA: TGCAGTGCTAGGGGCCTCCGGGCGGGTGAAGCTTTCTTT
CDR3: CSARGLRAGEAFF

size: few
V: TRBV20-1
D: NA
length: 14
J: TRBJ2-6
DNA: TGCAGTGCTAAAACAGGATCTGGGGCCAACGTCCTGACTTTC
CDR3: CSAKTGSGANVLTF

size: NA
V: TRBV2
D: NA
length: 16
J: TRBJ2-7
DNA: TGTGCCAGCAGTGATGTCTTTGGGGGGCGAATCTACGAGCAGTACTTC
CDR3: CASSDVFGGRIYEQYF

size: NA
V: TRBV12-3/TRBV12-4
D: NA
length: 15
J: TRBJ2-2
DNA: TGTGCCAGCAGCCCCGGAAAGGGAGTCTCCGGGGAGCTGTTTTTT
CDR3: CASSPGKGVSGELFF

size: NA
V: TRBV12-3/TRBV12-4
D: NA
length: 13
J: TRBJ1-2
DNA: TGTGCCAGCAGTTTTGGACAGAACTATGGCTACACCTTC
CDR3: CASSFGQNYGYTF

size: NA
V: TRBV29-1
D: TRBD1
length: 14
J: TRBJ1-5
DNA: TGCAGCGTTGTTTGGGGGACAGGCAATCAGCCCCAGCATTTT
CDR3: CSVVWGTGNQPQHF

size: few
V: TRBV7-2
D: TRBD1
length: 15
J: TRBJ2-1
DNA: TGTGCCAGCAGCTTTTGGGACAGGGAAAACAATGAGCAGTTCTTC
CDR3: CASSFWDRENNEQFF

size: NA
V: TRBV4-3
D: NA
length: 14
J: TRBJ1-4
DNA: TGCGCCAGCAGCCAAGATGAGGCCAGGGAAAAACTGTTTTTT
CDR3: CASSQDEAREKLFF

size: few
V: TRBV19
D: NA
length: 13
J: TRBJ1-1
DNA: TGTGCCAGTAGTTCCCAGTCCGCTCTTGAAGCTTTCTTT
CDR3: CASSSQSALEAFF

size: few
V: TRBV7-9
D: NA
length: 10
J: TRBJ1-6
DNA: TGTGCCAGCGCCCAATCACCCCTCCACTTT
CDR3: CASAQSPLHF

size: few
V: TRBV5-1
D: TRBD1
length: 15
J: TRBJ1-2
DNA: TGCGCCAGCAGCTTCCTACAGGGGATGGGCTATGGCTACACCTTC
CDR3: CASSFLQGMGYGYTF

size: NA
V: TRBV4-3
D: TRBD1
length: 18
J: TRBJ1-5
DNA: TGCGCCAGCAGCCAAGTCTACGACAGGGTGAGGGGCAATCAGCCCCAGCATTTT
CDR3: CASSQVYDRVRGNQPQHF

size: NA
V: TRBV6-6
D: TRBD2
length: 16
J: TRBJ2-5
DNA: TGTGCCAGCAGCCTAAATCCCCGGGGGGGCCAAGAGACCCAGTACTTC
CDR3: CASSLNPRGGQETQYF

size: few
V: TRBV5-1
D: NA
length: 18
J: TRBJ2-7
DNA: TGCGCCAGCAGCTTGGGGGGGCGGCCGTGGGAGCCCTCCTACGAGCAGTACTTC
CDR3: CASSLGGRPWEPSYEQYF

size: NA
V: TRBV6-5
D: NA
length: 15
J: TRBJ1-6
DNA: TGTGCCAGCAGTAGAGTCCAGGTGCTTAATTCACCCCTCCACTTT
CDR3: CASSRVQVLNSPLHF

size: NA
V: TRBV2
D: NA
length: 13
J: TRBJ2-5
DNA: TGTGCCAGCAGCTGGGGGGCCGGAGAGACCCAGTACTTC
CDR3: CASSWGAGETQYF

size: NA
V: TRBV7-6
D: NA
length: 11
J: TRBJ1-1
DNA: TGTGCCAGCAGCTCTGGCGGGCGAGCTTTCTTT
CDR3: CASSSGGRAFF

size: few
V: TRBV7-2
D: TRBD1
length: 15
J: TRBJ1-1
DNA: TGTGCCAGCAGCTTAAACCCGACAGGGACGACTGAAGCTTTCTTT
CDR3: CASSLNPTGTTEAFF

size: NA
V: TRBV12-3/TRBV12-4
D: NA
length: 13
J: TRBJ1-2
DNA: TGTGCCAGCAGTTTCTACGTGGACTATGGCTACACCTTC
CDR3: CASSFYVDYGYTF

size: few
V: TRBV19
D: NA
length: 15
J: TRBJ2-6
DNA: TGTGCCAGTAGTAATGGAGCGTCTGGGGCCAACGTCCTGACTTTC
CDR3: CASSNGASGANVLTF

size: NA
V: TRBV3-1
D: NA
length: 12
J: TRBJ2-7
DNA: TGTGCCAGCAGCCAAGGTTTTTACGAGCAGTACTTC
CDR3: CASSQGFYEQYF

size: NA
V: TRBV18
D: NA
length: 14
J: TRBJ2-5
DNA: TGTGCCAGCTCACCATCCCCCTCGGAAGAGACCCAGTACTTC
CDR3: CASSPSPSEETQYF